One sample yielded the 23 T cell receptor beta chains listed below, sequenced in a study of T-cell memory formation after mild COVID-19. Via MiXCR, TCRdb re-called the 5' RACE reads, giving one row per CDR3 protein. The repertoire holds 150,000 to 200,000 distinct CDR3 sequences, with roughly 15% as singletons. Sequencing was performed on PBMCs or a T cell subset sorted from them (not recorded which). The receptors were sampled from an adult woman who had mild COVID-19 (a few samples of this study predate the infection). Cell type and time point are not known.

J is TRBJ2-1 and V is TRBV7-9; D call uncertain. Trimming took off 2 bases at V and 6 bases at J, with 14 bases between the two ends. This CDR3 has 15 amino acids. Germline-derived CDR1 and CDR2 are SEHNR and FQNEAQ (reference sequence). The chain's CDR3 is CASSLHRSPRNEQFF. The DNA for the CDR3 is TGTGCCAGCAGCTTACATCGATCACCCCGCAATGAGCAGTTCTTC.

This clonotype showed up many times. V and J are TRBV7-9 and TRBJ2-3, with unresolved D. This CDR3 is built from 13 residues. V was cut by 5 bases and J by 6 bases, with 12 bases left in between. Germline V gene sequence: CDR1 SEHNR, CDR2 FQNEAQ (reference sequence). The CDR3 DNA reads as TGTGCCAGCAGCCTCGTGTTGGGGGATACGCAGTATTTT. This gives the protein CASSLVLGDTQYF.

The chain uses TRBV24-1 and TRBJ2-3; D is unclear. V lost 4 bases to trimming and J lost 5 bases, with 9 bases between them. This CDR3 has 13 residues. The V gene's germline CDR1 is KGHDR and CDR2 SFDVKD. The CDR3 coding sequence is TGTGCCACCAGTGACAGCTACTTAGATACGCAGTATTTT. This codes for CATSDSYLDTQYF.

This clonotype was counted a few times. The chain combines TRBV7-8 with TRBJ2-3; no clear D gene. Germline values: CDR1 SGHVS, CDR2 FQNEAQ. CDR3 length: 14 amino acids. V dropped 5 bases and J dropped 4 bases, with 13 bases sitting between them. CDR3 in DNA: TGTGCCAGCAGCAACCCTGTAGGTGCAGATACGCAGTATTTT. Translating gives CASSNPVGADTQYF.

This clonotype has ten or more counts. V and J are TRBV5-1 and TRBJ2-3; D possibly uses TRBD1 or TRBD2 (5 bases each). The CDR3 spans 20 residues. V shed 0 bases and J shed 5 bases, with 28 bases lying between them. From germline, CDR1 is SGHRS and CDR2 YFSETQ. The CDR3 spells CASSLAIWFLGGPSGDTQYF. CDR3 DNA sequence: TGCGCCAGCAGCTTGGCTATTTGGTTCCTTGGGGGTCCCTCCGGAGATACGCAGTATTTT.

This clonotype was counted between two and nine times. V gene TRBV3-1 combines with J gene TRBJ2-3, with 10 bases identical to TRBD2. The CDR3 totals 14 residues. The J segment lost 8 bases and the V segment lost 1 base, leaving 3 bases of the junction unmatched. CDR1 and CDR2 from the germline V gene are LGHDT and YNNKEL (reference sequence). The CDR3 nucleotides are TGTGCCAGCAGCCAAGTAGCGGGGGGAAGTACGCAGTATTTT. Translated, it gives CASSQVAGGSTQYF.

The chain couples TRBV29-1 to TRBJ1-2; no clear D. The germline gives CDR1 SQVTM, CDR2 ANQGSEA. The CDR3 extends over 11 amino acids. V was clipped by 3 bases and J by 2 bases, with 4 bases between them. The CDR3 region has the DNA TGCAGCGTTGAGAAGAACTATGGCTACACCTTC. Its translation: CSVEKNYGYTF.

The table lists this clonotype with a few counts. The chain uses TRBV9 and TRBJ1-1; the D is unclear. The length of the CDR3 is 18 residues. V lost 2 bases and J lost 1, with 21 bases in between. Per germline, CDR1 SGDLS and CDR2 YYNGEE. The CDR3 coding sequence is TGTGCCAGCAGCGTTGAGGCGTGGCAGGAGACGAGGAACACTGAAGCTTTCTTT. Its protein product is CASSVEAWQETRNTEAFF.

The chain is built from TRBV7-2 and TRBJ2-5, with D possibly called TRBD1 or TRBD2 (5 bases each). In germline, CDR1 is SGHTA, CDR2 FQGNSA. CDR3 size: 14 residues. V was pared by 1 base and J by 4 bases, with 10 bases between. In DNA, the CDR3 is TGTGCCAGCAGCTTAGTAATCGGGACAGAGACCCAGTACTTC. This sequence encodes CASSLVIGTETQYF.

The CDR3 coding sequence is TGTGCCAGCAGCCGCAGGGACAACTACGAGCAGTACTTC. Translation gives CASSRRDNYEQYF. V is TRBV7-9 and J is TRBJ2-7, with D perhaps matching TRBD1 (6 bases). V was cut by 5 bases and J by 3 bases, with 11 bases left in between. Germline assignment: CDR1 SEHNR and CDR2 FQNEAQ (reference sequence). The CDR3 runs to 13 residues.

The CDR3 reads CASSSGGSAYNEQFF. The CDR3 DNA reads as TGTGCCAGCAGTAGCGGCGGGTCCGCCTACAATGAGCAGTTCTTC. V usage is TRBV2 and J usage is TRBJ2-1, with D tentatively TRBD2 (5 bases). This CDR3 is built from 15 residues. Looked up from germline, CDR1 is SNHLY and CDR2 is FYNNEI. The V and J ends lost 5 bases and 2 bases respectively, with 13 bases between them.

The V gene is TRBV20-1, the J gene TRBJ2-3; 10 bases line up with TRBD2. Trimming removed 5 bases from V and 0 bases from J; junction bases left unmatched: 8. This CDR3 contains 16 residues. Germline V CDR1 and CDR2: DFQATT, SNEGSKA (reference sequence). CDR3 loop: CSAPLRLAGSTDTQYF. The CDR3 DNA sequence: TGCAGTGCTCCTCTGAGACTAGCGGGTAGCACAGATACGCAGTATTTT.

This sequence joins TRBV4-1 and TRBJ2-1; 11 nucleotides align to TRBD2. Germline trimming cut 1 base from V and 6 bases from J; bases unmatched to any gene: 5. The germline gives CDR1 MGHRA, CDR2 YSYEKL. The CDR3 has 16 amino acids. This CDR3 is CASSQASTSGGNEQFF. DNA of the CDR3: TGCGCCAGCAGCCAAGCCTCCACTAGCGGGGGCAATGAGCAGTTCTTC.

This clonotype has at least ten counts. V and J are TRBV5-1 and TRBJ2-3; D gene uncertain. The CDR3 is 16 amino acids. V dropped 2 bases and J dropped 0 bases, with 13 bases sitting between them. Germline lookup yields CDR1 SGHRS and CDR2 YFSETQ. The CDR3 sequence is CASSLLDPISTDTQYF. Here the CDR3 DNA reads TGCGCCAGCAGCTTATTGGACCCGATTAGCACAGATACGCAGTATTTT.

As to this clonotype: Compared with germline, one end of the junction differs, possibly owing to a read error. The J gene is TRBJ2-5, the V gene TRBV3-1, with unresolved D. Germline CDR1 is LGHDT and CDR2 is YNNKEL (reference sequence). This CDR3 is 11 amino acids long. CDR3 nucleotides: TGTGCCAGCATCCAAGAAGAGACCCAGTACTTC. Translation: CASIQEETQYF.

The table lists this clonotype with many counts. CDR3 amino acids: CASSLNRDYEQYF. CDR3 DNA sequence: TGTGCCAGCAGCTTAAACCGGGACTACGAGCAGTACTTC. The rearrangement links TRBV7-2 to TRBJ2-7; TRBD2 might be the D (5 bases). CDR1 SGHTA and CDR2 FQGNSA come from the germline V gene. V was trimmed by 2 bases and J by 3 bases, leaving 8 bases between them. This CDR3 has 13 amino acids.

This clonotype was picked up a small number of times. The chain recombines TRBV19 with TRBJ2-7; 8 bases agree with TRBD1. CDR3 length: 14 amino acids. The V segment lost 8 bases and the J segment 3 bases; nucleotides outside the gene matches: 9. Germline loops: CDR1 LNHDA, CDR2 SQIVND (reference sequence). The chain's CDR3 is CASQTGTGLYEQYF. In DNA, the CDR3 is TGTGCCAGTCAAACCGGGACAGGACTCTACGAGCAGTACTTC. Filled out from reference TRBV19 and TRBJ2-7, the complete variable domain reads DGGITQSPKYLFRKEGQNVTLSCEQNLNHDAMYWYRQDPGQGLRLIYYSQIVNDFQKGDIAEGYSVSREKKESFPLTVTSAQKNPTAFYLCASQTGTGLYEQYFGPGTRLTVT.

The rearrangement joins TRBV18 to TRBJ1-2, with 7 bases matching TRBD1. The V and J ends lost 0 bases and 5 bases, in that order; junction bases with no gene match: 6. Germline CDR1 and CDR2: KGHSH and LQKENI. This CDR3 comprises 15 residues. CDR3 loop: CASSPPGTVGYGYTF. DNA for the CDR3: TGTGCCAGCTCACCACCCGGGACAGTCGGTTATGGCTACACCTTC. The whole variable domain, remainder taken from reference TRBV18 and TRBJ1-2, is NAGVMQNPRHLVRRRGQEARLRCSPMKGHSHVYWYRQLPEEGLKFMVYLQKENIIDESGMPKERFSAEFPKEGPSILRIQQVVRGDSAAYFCASSPPGTVGYGYTFGSGTRLTVV.

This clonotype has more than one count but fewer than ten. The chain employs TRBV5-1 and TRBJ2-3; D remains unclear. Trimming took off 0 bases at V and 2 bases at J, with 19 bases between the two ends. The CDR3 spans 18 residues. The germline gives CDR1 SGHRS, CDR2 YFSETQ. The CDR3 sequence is CASSLADLTRVFTDTQYF. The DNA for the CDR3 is TGCGCCAGCAGCTTGGCTGATTTGACACGAGTTTTCACAGATACGCAGTATTTT.

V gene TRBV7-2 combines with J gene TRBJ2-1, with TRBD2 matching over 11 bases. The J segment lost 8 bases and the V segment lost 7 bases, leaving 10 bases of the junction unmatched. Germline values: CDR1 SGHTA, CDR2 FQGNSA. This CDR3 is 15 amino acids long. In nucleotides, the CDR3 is TGTGCCAGCACCGTAATAGCGGGGGGGCTCGATGAGCAGTTCTTC. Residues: CASTVIAGGLDEQFF.

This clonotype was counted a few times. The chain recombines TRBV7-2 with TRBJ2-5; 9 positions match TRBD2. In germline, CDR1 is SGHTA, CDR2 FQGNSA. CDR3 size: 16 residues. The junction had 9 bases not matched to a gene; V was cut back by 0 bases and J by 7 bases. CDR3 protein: CASSLAGTSKRGTQYF. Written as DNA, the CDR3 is TGTGCCAGCAGCTTAGCGGGGACTAGCAAAAGAGGGACCCAGTACTTC.

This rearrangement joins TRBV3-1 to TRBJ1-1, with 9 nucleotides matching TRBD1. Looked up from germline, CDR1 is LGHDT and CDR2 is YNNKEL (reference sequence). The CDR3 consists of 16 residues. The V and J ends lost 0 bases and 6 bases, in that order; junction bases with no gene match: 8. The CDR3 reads CASSQDRTGGLAEAFF. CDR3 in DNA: TGTGCCAGCAGCCAAGATAGAACAGGGGGCTTGGCTGAAGCTTTCTTT.

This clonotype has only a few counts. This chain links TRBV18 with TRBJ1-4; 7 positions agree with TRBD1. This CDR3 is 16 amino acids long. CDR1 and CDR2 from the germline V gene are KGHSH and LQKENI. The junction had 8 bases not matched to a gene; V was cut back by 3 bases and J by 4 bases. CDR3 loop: CASSPERDRYNEKLFF. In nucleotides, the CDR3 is TGTGCCAGCTCACCCGAACGGGACAGATATAATGAAAAACTGTTTTTT.